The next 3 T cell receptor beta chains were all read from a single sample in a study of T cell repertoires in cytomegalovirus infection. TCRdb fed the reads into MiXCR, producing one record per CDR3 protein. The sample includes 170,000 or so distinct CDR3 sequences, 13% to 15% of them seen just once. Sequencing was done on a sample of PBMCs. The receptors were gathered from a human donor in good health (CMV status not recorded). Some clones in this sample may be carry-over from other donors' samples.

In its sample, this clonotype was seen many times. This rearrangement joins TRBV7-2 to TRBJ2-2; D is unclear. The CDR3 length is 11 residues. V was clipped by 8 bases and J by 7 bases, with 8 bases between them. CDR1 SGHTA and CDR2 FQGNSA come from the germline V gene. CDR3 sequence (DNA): TGTGCCAGCCGGACGCTCGGGGAGCTGTTTTTT. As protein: CASRTLGELFF.

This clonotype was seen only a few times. DNA for the CDR3: TGTGCCAGCAGTTTAGAGTCGGACTTCTCCTACGAGCAGTACTTC. Amino acid sequence: CASSLESDFSYEQYF. The genes are TRBV12-3 or TRBV12-4 and TRBJ2-7; TRBD2 might be the D (5 bases). This CDR3 has 15 residues. Trimming took off 1 base at V and 0 bases at J, with 10 bases between the two ends.

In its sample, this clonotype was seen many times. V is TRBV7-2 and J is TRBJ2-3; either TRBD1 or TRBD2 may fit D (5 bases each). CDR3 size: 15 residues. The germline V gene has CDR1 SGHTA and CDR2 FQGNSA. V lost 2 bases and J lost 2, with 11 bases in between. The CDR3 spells CASSLSLGVTDTQYF. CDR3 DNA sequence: TGTGCCAGCAGCTTAAGTCTGGGGGTCACAGATACGCAGTATTTT.